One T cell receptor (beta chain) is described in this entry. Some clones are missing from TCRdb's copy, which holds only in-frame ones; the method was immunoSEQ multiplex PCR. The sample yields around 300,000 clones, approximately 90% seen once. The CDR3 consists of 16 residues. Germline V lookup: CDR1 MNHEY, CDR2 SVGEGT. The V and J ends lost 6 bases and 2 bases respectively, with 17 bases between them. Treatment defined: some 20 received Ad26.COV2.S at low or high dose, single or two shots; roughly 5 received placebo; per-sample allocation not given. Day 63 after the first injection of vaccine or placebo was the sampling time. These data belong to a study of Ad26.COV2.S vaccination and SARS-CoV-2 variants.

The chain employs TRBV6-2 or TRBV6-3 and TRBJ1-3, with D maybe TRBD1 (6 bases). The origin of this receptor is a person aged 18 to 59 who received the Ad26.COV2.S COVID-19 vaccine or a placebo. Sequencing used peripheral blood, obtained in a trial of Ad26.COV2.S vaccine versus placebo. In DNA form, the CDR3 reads TGTGCCAGCAGCGGGGGACAAACACTTACTGGAAACACCATATATTTT. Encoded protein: CASSGGQTLTGNTIYF.